The sequence of this T cell receptor beta chain was determined in a study of T cell changes during pregnancy in multiple sclerosis. This clone was counted once. The length of the CDR3 is 12 residues. Per germline, CDR1 ENHRY and CDR2 SYGVKD. Trimming left V 6 bases short and J 2 bases short, with 8 bases between. TCRdb's table, derived via immunoSEQ multiplex PCR, lists solely in-frame clones and lacks some. In the table there are more than 45,000 clones, roughly 91% of which are singletons. The TCR comes from a female donor with multiple sclerosis, enrolled in a pregnancy study. V and J are TRBV10-3 and TRBJ2-7; D remains unclear. Sequenced here: CD4+ T cells from peripheral blood mononuclear cells, sampled in the second trimester of pregnancy. DNA for the CDR3: TGTGCCATCAGGACATCGACCTACGAGCAGTACTTC. Amino acids: CAIRTSTYEQYF.